The next 24 T cell receptor beta chains were all read from a single sample in a study of cytomegalovirus exposure and HLA in healthy donors. In the PCR, 60 Vbeta and 13 Jbeta primers were used. TCRdb's copy holds only in-frame clones and misses some; the assay was immunoSEQ multiplex PCR. The table includes 110,000 to 150,000 clones, 60% to 85% detected once. Sample: PBMCs. The receptors were gathered from a man aged 35-49 years in good health and CMV-seropositive.

The chain links TRBV5-6 to TRBJ2-7, with TRBD2 as a possible D gene (5 bases). The CDR3 runs to 15 residues. Between the trimmed V and J ends, which lost 0 bases and 5 bases, there was a span of 15 bases. The germline V gene has CDR1 SGHDT and CDR2 YYEEEE. The CDR3 region has the DNA TGTGCCAGCAGCTTGGCCGCTAGCAAAGGTCACGAGCAGTACTTC. Translation gives CASSLAASKGHEQYF. The whole variable domain, remainder taken from reference TRBV5-6 and TRBJ2-7, is DAGVTQSPTHLIKTRGQQVTLRCSPKSGHDTVSWYQQALGQGPQFIFQYYEEEERQRGNFPDRFSGHQFPNYSSELNVNALLLGDSALYLCASSLAASKGHEQYFGPGTRLTVT.

With respect to this clone: Relative to the germline gene, one junction end is altered; a read error may explain this. The rearrangement joins TRBV7-7 to TRBJ2-2; tentatively, D is TRBD1 (6 bases). The germline CDR1 and CDR2 sequences are SSHAT and FNYEAQ (reference sequence). There are 14 residues in the CDR3. The CDR3 spells CASSRTERIGELFF. The CDR3 DNA follows: TGTGCTAGCAGCCGGACAGAGAGGATCGGGGAGCTGTTTTTT. Based on the CDR3 plus reference TRBV7-7 and TRBJ2-2, the full variable domain is GAGVSQSPRYKVTKRGQDVTLRCDPISSHATLYWYQQALGQGPEFLTYFNYEAQPDKSGLPSDRFSAERPEGSISTLTIQRTEQRDSAMYRCASSRTERIGELFFGEGSRLTVL.

The chain combines TRBV4-3 with TRBJ2-1, with 8 bases lining up with TRBD1. Trimming cost V 0 bases and J 5 bases; bases outside gene matches: 6. The germline gives CDR1 LGHNA, CDR2 YSLEER. This CDR3 is 16 amino acids long. The CDR3 coding sequence is TGCGCCAGCAGCCAAGATTCGACAGGGGAACACAATGAGCAGTTCTTC. Its protein product is CASSQDSTGEHNEQFF.

The chain links TRBV29-1 to TRBJ2-7, with D possibly matching TRBD1 (8 bases). The CDR3 covers 12 residues. Germline CDR1 SQVTM, CDR2 ANQGSEA. V was trimmed by 3 bases and J by 7 bases, leaving 13 bases between them. Here the CDR3 DNA reads TGCAGCGTTGATCACAGGGGGGGGGAGCAGTACTTC. Translation: CSVDHRGGEQYF.

The chain couples TRBV19 to TRBJ1-2, with D unresolved. The germline V and J ends were trimmed by 8 bases and 5 bases, with 9 bases remaining between them. The germline gives CDR1 LNHDA, CDR2 SQIVND (reference sequence). The CDR3 contains 11 residues. CDR3 region: CASGDGYGYTF. The CDR3 DNA sequence: TGTGCCAGTGGTGACGGGTATGGCTACACCTTC.

The genes are TRBV7-2 and TRBJ2-1; D might be TRBD2 (6 bases). CDR1 is SGHTA and CDR2 is FQGNSA in the germline V gene. V lost 2 bases and J lost 8, with 10 bases in between. The CDR3 sequence is 13 residues long. This CDR3 reads CASSLRREDEQFF. Here the CDR3 DNA reads TGTGCCAGCAGCTTAAGGCGGGAAGATGAGCAGTTCTTC.

V is TRBV28 and J is TRBJ2-2; TRBD1 matches at 7 bases. V gave up 4 bases and J gave up 6 bases; unmatched junction bases: 2. Germline CDR1 is MDHEN and CDR2 is SYDVKM. CDR3 length equals 13 residues. The CDR3 DNA sequence: TGTGCCAGCAGTTCTAGGGGGCCCGGGGAGCTGTTTTTT. Translated, it gives CASSSRGPGELFF.

The chain uses TRBV6-5 and TRBJ1-6; D gene ambiguous. Looked up from germline, CDR1 is MNHEY and CDR2 is SVGAGI. V dropped 8 bases and J dropped 15 bases, with 20 bases sitting between them. The CDR3 has 13 residues. The CDR3 sequence is CASRWARDGVLHF. The CDR3, as DNA: TGTGCCAGCCGATGGGCCCGGGATGGGGTCCTCCACTTT.

The chain has TRBV19 and TRBJ2-7; tentative D call: TRBD1 (5 bases). Trimming pared 5 bases from V and 3 bases from J, leaving 14 bases between. The CDR3 loop spans 14 amino acids. Germline CDR1 reads LNHDA; CDR2 reads SQIVND (reference sequence). CDR3 region: CASSLRGIFYEQYF. The CDR3 DNA sequence: TGTGCCAGTAGTCTTAGGGGCATTTTCTACGAGCAGTACTTC.

The CDR3 region is CASSLTSNTEAFF. DNA for the CDR3: TGCGCCAGCAGCTTAACAAGTAACACTGAAGCTTTCTTT. The chain has TRBV5-1 and TRBJ1-1; D uncertain. Germline CDR1 reads SGHRS; CDR2 reads YFSETQ. This CDR3 is built from 13 residues. With 2 bases removed from V and 2 bases from J, the gap between germline ends came to 7 bases.

The rearrangement uses TRBV5-4 and TRBJ1-1, with 7 bases aligning to TRBD1. The V segment lost 5 bases and the J segment 8 bases; nucleotides outside the gene matches: 9. The CDR3 loop spans 13 amino acids. Germline CDR1 reads SGHNT; CDR2 reads YYREEE (reference sequence). The CDR3 nucleotides are TGTGCCAGCAGTCACGCAGGGGGAAAAGAAGCTTTCTTT. Translation gives CASSHAGGKEAFF. Variable domain in full (rest from reference TRBV5-4 and TRBJ1-1): ETGVTQSPTHLIKTRGQQVTLRCSSQSGHNTVSWYQQALGQGPQFIFQYYREEENGRGNFPPRFSGLQFPNYSSELNVNALELDDSALYLCASSHAGGKEAFFGQGTRLTVV.

V and J are TRBV6-6 and TRBJ2-1, with 8 nucleotides matching TRBD2. The CDR3 length is 14 residues. J was trimmed by 5 bases and V by 8 bases; bases with no gene match: 8. In germline, CDR1 is MNHNY, CDR2 SVGAGI (reference sequence). The CDR3 DNA follows: TGTGCCAGCGTCGAAACTAGCGGTAACAATGAGCAGTTCTTC. This encodes CASVETSGNNEQFF.

The chain is built from TRBV6-1 and TRBJ2-5; TRBD2 aligns across 10 bases. The J call may not be correct, given that the DNA end is closer to TRBJ2-7. Per the germline V gene, CDR1 is MNHNS and CDR2 is SASEGT. CDR3 length: 14 residues. The CDR3 coding sequence is TGTGCCAGCAGCTTAGCGGGGGGTGCCTACGAGCAGTACTTC. As protein: CASSLAGGAYEQYF.

This chain uses TRBV6-4 with TRBJ1-2, with D unclear. Germline V gives CDR1 MRHNA, CDR2 SNTAGT. The V gene lost 6 bases and the J gene lost 4 bases, with 18 bases spanning the gap. CDR3 length equals 15 residues. CDR3 residues: CASSPREGVGYGYTF. The CDR3 DNA is TGTGCCAGCAGCCCCCGAGAGGGCGTCGGCTATGGCTACACCTTC.

This clone has only one observation. The V gene is TRBV9, the J gene TRBJ2-1, with D perhaps matching TRBD1 (6 bases). V lost 2 bases, J lost 1 base, and 10 bases lay in between. There are 15 residues in the CDR3. Germline-derived CDR1 and CDR2 are SGDLS and YYNGEE. DNA for the CDR3: TGTGCCAGCAGCGTTAGACAGGCATCCTACAATGAGCAGTTCTTC. It codes for CASSVRQASYNEQFF. Full variable domain (rest looked up from reference TRBV9 and TRBJ2-1): DSGVTQTPKHLITATGQRVTLRCSPRSGDLSVYWYQQSLDQGLQFLIQYYNGEERAKGNILERFSAQQFPDLHSELNLSSLELGDSALYFCASSVRQASYNEQFFGPGTRLTVL.

The CDR3 protein is CASSEPTSGDNEQFF. The DNA of the CDR3 is TGTGCCAGCAGTGAACCGACCAGCGGTGACAATGAGCAGTTCTTC. The V gene is TRBV6-1, the J gene TRBJ2-1, with D perhaps TRBD2 (5 bases). V was trimmed by 2 bases and J by 5 bases, leaving 13 bases between them. The CDR3 extends over 15 amino acids. Germline assignment: CDR1 MNHNS and CDR2 SASEGT.

This chain joins TRBV4-3 and TRBJ2-7; D gene ambiguous. Germline V lookup: CDR1 LGHNA, CDR2 YSLEER. The length of the CDR3 is 15 residues. V shed 0 bases and J shed 0 bases, with 9 bases lying between them. The CDR3 loop reads CASSQDSRNSYEQYF. The CDR3 DNA follows: TGCGCCAGCAGCCAAGATTCCAGGAACTCCTACGAGCAGTACTTC.

The V and J genes are TRBV7-6 and TRBJ2-1; 9 bases fit TRBD2. Trimming cost V 4 bases and J 3 bases; bases outside gene matches: 7. The CDR3 consists of 16 residues. Germline V gene lookup returns CDR1 SGHVS and CDR2 FNYEAQ. CDR3 protein: CASSSLAGAVYNEQFF. The CDR3 DNA is TGTGCCAGCAGCTCGTTAGCGGGAGCCGTCTACAATGAGCAGTTCTTC. Using reference TRBV7-6 and TRBJ2-1 for the parts outside the CDR3, the full variable domain is GAGVSQSPRYKVTKRGQDVALRCDPISGHVSLYWYRQALGQGPEFLTYFNYEAQQDKSGLPNDRFSAERPEGSISTLTIQRTEQRDSAMYRCASSSLAGAVYNEQFFGPGTRLTVL.

V and J are TRBV9 and TRBJ1-1, with D maybe TRBD1 (6 bases). Germline V gives CDR1 SGDLS, CDR2 YYNGEE. The CDR3 is 19 residues long. Trimming left V 4 bases short and J 0 bases short, with 25 bases between. The CDR3 loop is CASSPQQGSTFAMNTEAFF. In nucleotides, the CDR3 is TGTGCCAGCAGCCCGCAACAGGGCTCCACCTTCGCTATGAACACTGAAGCTTTCTTT.

V gene TRBV19 combines with J gene TRBJ1-2, with D possibly TRBD1 on 6 matching bases. The CDR3 is 15 amino acids. Deletions cut 4 bases from V and 1 base from J, with 13 bases between. Looked up from germline, CDR1 is LNHDA and CDR2 is SQIVND (reference sequence). Here the CDR3 DNA reads TGTGCCAGTAGTAGATCGGGACAAGTTAACTATGGCTACACCTTC. Its translation is CASSRSGQVNYGYTF.

J is TRBJ2-2 and V is TRBV11-3; 8 bases agree with TRBD1. V shed 1 base, J shed 4 bases, and the junction held 2 bases outside the gene matches. Per the germline V gene, CDR1 is SGHNT and CDR2 is YENEEA. The CDR3 length is 15 residues. This CDR3 reads CASSLVTGGTGELFF. The DNA for the CDR3 is TGTGCCAGCAGCTTAGTTACAGGGGGCACCGGGGAGCTGTTTTTT.

This rearrangement joins TRBV28 to TRBJ1-5, with 7 bases aligning to TRBD1. CDR1 is MDHEN, CDR2 SYDVKM, per germline. The CDR3 is 15 residues long. V lost 4 bases, J lost 0 bases, and 3 bases stayed unmatched. The CDR3 DNA sequence: TGTGCCAGCAGTTCCGGGACAGCTAGCAATCAGCCCCAGCATTTT. Protein sequence: CASSSGTASNQPQHF.

This clone has a handful of counts. The chain is built from TRBV6-6 and TRBJ1-1; D is unclear. V was shortened by 0 bases and J by 4 bases, with 9 bases between the two germline ends. The CDR3 spans 14 residues. The germline V gene has CDR1 MNHNY and CDR2 SVGAGI (reference sequence). The CDR3 is CASSYSGRSTEAFF. The CDR3 coding sequence is TGTGCCAGCAGTTACTCGGGCCGTTCCACTGAAGCTTTCTTT.

This clone was observed a single time. The chain carries TRBV5-6 and TRBJ2-7, with unresolved D. Germline V gene lookup returns CDR1 SGHDT and CDR2 YYEEEE. The CDR3 consists of 13 residues. V dropped 1 base and J dropped 3 bases, with 8 bases sitting between them. CDR3 DNA: TGTGCCAGCAGCTTGCGTCACAACTACGAGCAGTACTTC. Protein: CASSLRHNYEQYF.